This T cell receptor (beta chain) originates from a study of T cell responses to AZD1222 COVID-19 vaccine. Study conclusions and caveats: Reportedly, close to half of spike-specific TCRs are directed against unmutated variant regions. In a largely white British group with more females than males, clonal diversity was possibly underestimated.

The repertoire was sequenced with immunoSEQ multiplex PCR; TCRdb's copy has only in-frame clones and lacks some. The sample lists 210,000 or so clones; more than 85% were seen once. In regard to this clone: What it binds is unknown.

Trimming took off 3 bases at V and 2 bases at J, with 8 bases between the two ends. The CDR3 length is 14 residues. Germline V CDR1 and CDR2: KGHSH, LQKENI. The V and J genes are TRBV18 and TRBJ1-3; D might be TRBD1 (5 bases). Source: peripheral blood, taken on day 0 of MenACWY control vaccination. The clonotype originates from an adult in good health. CDR3 coding DNA: TGTGCCAGCTCACCCCGACAGACTGGAAACACCATATATTTT. Translated: CASSPRQTGNTIYF.